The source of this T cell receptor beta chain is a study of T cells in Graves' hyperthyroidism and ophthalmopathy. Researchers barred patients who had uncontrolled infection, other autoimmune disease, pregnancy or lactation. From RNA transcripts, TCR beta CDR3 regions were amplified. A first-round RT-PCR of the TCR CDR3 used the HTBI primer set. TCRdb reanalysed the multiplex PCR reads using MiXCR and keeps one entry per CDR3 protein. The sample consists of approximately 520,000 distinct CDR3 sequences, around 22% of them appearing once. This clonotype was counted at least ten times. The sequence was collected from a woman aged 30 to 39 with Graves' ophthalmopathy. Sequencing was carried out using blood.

CDR3 sequence: CASSSGDNVYEQYF. CDR3 coding DNA: TGTGCCAGCAGCTCGGGCGACAACGTCTACGAGCAGTACTTC. The rearrangement joins TRBV11-2 to TRBJ2-7; no reliable D call. The CDR3 sequence is 14 residues long. V lost 4 bases and J lost 3, with 13 bases in between. The germline gives CDR1 SGHAT, CDR2 FQNNGV.